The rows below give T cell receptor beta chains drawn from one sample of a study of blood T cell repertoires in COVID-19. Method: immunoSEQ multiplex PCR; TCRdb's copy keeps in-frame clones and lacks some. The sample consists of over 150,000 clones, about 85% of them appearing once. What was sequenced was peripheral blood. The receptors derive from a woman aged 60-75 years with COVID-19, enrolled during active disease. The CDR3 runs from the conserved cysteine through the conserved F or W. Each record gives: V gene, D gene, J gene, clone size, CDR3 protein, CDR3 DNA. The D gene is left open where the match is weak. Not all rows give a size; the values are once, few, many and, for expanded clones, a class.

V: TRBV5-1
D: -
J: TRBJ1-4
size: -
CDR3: CASSLAPGLDEKLFF
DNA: TGCGCCAGCAGCTTGGCCCCGGGGTTGGATGAAAAACTGTTTTTT

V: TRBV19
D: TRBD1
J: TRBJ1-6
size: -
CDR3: CASSSGQNNSPLHF
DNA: TGTGCCAGTAGCTCGGGACAGAATAATTCACCCCTCCACTTT

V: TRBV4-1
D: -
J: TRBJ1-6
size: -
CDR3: CASSQAALSSYNSPLHF
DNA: TGCGCCAGCAGCCAAGCTGCCTTGAGCTCCTATAATTCACCCCTCCACTTT

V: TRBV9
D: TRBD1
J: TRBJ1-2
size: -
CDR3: CASSVRQGNYGYTF
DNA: TGTGCCAGCAGCGTACGACAGGGTAACTATGGCTACACCTTC

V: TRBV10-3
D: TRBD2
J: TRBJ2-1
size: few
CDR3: CAIRTSGDPEQFF
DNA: TGTGCCATCAGAACTAGCGGGGACCCTGAGCAGTTCTTC

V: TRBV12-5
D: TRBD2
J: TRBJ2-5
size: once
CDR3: CASGLVAGPRGETQYF
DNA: TGTGCTAGTGGTTTGGTAGCGGGGCCCAGAGGGGAGACCCAGTACTTC

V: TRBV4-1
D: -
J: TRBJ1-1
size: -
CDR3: CASSQGTSYTEAFF
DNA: TGCGCCAGCAGCCAAGGAACATCCTACACTGAAGCTTTCTTT

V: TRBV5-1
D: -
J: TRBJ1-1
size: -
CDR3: CASSLVVAERAFF
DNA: TGCGCCAGCAGCTTGGTTGTCGCGGAGAGAGCTTTCTTT

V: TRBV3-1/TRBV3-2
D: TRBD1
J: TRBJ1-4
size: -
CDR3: CASSPGQGRRTNEKLFF
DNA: TGTGCCAGCAGCCCGGGACAGGGGAGGAGGACTAATGAAAAACTGTTTTTT

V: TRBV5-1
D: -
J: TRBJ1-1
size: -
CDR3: CASSLAYQGVTEAFF
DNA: TGCGCCAGCAGCTTGGCTTATCAGGGCGTCACTGAAGCTTTCTTT

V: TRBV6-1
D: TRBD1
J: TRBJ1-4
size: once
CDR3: CASSEARGRKKLFF
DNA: TGTGCCAGCAGTGAAGCCAGGGGGAGGAAAAAACTGTTTTTT

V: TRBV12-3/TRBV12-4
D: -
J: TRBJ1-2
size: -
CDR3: CASSQKRSGGYTF
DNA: TGTGCCAGCAGTCAGAAGCGTTCTGGGGGCTACACCTTC

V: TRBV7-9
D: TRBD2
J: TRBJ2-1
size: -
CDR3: CASSFRGGASPSDEQFF
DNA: TGTGCCAGCAGCTTTCGCGGGGGGGCTTCGCCCTCGGATGAGCAGTTCTTC

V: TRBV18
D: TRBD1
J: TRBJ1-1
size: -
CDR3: CASSLRTGEAFF
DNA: TGTGCCAGCTCACTCAGGACAGGTGAAGCTTTCTTT

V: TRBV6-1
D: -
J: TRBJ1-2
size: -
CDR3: CASSELSNYGYTF
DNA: TGTGCCAGCAGTGAATTATCTAACTATGGCTACACCTTC

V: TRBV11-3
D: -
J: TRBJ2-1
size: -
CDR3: CASSSLRGNEQFF
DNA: TGTGCCAGCAGCTCGCTAAGGGGCAATGAGCAGTTCTTC

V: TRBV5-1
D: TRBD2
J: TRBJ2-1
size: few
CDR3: CASSLGTSGRAYNEQFF
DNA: TGCGCCAGCAGCTTGGGTACTAGCGGGAGGGCGTACAATGAGCAGTTCTTC

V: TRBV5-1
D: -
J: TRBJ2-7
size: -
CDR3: CASSLATTHVAYEQYF
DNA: TGCGCCAGCAGCTTGGCTACGACACACGTCGCCTACGAGCAGTACTTC

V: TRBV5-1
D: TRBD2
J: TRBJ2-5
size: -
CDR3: CASSLFAGEETQYF
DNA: TGCGCCAGCAGCTTGTTTGCGGGAGAGGAGACCCAGTACTTC

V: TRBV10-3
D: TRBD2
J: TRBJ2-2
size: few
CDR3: CAIRPKAGGATAGELFF
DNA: TGTGCCATCAGGCCCAAAGCGGGAGGGGCGACAGCCGGGGAGCTGTTTTTT

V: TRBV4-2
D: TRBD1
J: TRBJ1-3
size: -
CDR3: CASSQETADRGPGNTIYF
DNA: TGTGCCAGCAGCCAAGAAACGGCGGACAGGGGGCCTGGAAACACCATATATTTT

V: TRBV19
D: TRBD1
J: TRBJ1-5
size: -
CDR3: CASSIDRGNNQPQHF
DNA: TGTGCCAGTAGTATCGACAGGGGGAACAATCAGCCCCAGCATTTT

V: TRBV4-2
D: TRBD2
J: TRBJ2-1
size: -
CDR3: CASSQLAGAENEQFF
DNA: TGTGCCAGCAGCCAACTAGCGGGAGCTGAAAATGAGCAGTTCTTC

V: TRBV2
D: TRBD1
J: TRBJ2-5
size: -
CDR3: CASSILRQGLETQYF
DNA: TGTGCCAGCAGTATTCTTAGACAGGGATTAGAGACCCAGTACTTC

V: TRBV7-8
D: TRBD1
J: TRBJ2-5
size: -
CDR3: CASSSSTGAVTQYF
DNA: TGTGCCAGCAGCTCATCCACAGGGGCCGTGACCCAGTACTTC

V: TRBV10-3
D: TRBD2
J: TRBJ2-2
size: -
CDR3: CAIRGDYPTGELFF
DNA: TGTGCCATCAGAGGGGACTACCCGACCGGGGAGCTGTTTTTT

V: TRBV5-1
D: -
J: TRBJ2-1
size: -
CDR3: CASSFGAVSYNEQFF
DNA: TGCGCCAGCAGCTTCGGAGCGGTATCCTACAATGAGCAGTTCTTC

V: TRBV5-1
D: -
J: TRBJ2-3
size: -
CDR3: CASSFNDYPTDTQYF
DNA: TGCGCCAGCAGCTTTAATGACTATCCGACAGATACGCAGTATTTT

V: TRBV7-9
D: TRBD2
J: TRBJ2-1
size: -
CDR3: CASSLQRGGQANEQFF
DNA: TGTGCCAGCAGCTTACAGCGGGGGGGCCAGGCGAATGAGCAGTTCTTC

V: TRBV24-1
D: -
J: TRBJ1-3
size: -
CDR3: CATSDPRQSSGNTIYF
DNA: TGTGCCACCAGTGATCCCCGACAGAGCTCTGGAAACACCATATATTTT

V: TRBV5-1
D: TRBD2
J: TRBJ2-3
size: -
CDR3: CASSFQRGVSTDTQYF
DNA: TGCGCCAGCAGCTTCCAACGGGGGGTTAGCACAGATACGCAGTATTTT

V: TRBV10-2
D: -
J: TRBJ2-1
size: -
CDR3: CASGQFPYNEQFF
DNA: TGCGCCAGCGGGCAATTTCCGTACAATGAGCAGTTCTTC

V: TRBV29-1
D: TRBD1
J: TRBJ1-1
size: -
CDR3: CSVEDPLSRGHTEAFF
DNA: TGCAGCGTTGAAGATCCGCTGAGTAGGGGGCACACTGAAGCTTTCTTT

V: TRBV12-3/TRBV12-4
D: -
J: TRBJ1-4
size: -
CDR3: CASSYDREKLFF
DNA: TGTGCCAGTAGTTATGACAGGGAAAAACTGTTTTTT

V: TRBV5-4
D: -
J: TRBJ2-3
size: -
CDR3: CASSNSEGWGQYF
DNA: TGTGCCAGCAGCAACTCCGAGGGCTGGGGGCAGTATTTT

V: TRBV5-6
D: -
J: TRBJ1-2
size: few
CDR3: CASSARQSYGYTF
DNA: TGTGCCAGCAGCGCCCGACAGTCATATGGCTACACCTTC

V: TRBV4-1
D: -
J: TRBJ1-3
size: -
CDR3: CASSQEQVGVNTIYF
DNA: TGCGCCAGCAGCCAAGAACAGGTTGGAGTAAACACCATATATTTT

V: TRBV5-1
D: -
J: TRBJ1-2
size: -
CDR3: CASSSRRTERNPYGYTF
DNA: TGCGCCAGCAGCTCTCGCAGGACAGAAAGGAACCCCTATGGCTACACCTTC

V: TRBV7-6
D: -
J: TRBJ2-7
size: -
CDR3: CASSFYTSQGVGYEQYF
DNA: TGTGCCAGCAGCTTCTACACTTCACAGGGCGTAGGCTACGAGCAGTACTTC

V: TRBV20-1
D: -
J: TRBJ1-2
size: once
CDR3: CSAVDMYGYTF
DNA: TGCAGTGCTGTTGACATGTATGGCTACACCTTC

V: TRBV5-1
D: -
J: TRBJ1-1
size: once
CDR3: CASSLARTSDTEAFF
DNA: TGCGCCAGCAGCTTGGCTCGGACATCGGACACTGAAGCTTTCTTT

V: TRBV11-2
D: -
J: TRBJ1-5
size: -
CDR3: CASSFAGKEQPQHF
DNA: TGTGCCAGCAGCTTCGCAGGAAAGGAACAGCCCCAGCATTTT

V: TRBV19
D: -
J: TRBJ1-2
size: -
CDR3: CASSIVGQGDNYGYTF
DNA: TGTGCCAGTAGTATAGTAGGGCAGGGCGATAACTATGGCTACACCTTC

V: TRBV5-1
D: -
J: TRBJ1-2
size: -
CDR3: CASRGADSISNYGYTF
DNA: TGCGCCAGCAGGGGGGCGGACAGTATCTCTAACTATGGCTACACCTTC

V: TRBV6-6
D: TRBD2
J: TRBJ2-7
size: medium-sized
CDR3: CASGAGGSYEQYF
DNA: TGTGCCAGCGGGGCGGGAGGGTCTTACGAGCAGTACTTC

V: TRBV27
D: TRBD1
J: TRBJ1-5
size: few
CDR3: CASSPIGQGGQPQHF
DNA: TGTGCCAGCAGTCCGATAGGACAGGGTGGTCAGCCCCAGCATTTT

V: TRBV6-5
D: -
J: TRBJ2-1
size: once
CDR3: CASRTEGNEQFF
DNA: TGTGCCAGCAGGACGGAGGGGAATGAGCAGTTCTTC

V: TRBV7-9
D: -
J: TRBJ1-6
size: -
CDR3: CASSFTTLTNSPLHF
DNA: TGTGCCAGCAGCTTTACAACCCTCACTAATTCACCCCTCCACTTT

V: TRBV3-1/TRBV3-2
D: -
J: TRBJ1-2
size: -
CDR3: CASSQNQAHGYTF
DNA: TGTGCCAGCAGCCAAAACCAGGCCCATGGCTACACCTTC

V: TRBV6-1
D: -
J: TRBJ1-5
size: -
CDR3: CASSEVVFTLRVGQPQHF
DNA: TGTGCCAGCAGTGAAGTCGTGTTCACCCTCAGGGTGGGTCAGCCCCAGCATTTT

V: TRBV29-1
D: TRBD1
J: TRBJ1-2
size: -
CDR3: CSVEGQGAYSYGYTF
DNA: TGCAGCGTTGAAGGACAGGGGGCTTATAGCTATGGCTACACCTTC

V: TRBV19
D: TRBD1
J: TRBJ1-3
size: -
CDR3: CASSIDRASGNTIYF
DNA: TGTGCCAGTAGTATTGACAGGGCCTCTGGAAACACCATATATTTT